Following are 6 T cell receptor beta chains from one sample sequenced in a study of PD-L1 blockade in urothelial cancer. TCRdb keeps only in-frame clones here, not all; method: immunoSEQ multiplex PCR. The sample shows 48,000 or so clones, 87% of them seen only once. Specified time point: pretreatment peripheral blood. Sequences were derived from PBMCs, sampled around atezolizumab (anti-PD-L1) treatment. All receptors derive from a woman in her fifties or sixties with urothelial cancer.

CDR3 loop: CASSFGAGNYEQYF. The CDR3 DNA is TGTGCCAGCAGTTTCGGAGCGGGGAACTACGAGCAGTACTTC. J is TRBJ2-7 and V is TRBV27; 7 bases agree with TRBD2. Germline CDR1 and CDR2: MNHEY and SMNVEV (reference sequence). The CDR3 has 14 amino acids. V lost 3 bases to trimming and J lost 3 bases; unmatched junction nucleotides: 5.

The chain is built from TRBV7-6 and TRBJ2-3; TRBD2 aligns across 10 bases. V trimming: 2 bases; J trimming: 1 base; junction bases outside the gene matches: 6. The CDR3 extends over 17 amino acids. Germline CDR1 SGHVS, CDR2 FNYEAQ. In DNA, the CDR3 is TGTGCCAGCAGCTTAAAGGCTAGCGGGAGTGGCACAGATACGCAGTATTTT. Translating gives CASSLKASGSGTDTQYF.

V usage is TRBV7-8 and J usage is TRBJ2-7, with D possibly TRBD2 on 6 matching bases. The CDR3 has 11 residues. Germline V gives CDR1 SGHVS, CDR2 FQNEAQ. The V and J ends lost 6 bases and 3 bases respectively, with 6 bases between them. DNA for the CDR3: TGTGCCAGCAGGCGGGACTACGAGCAGTACTTC. This sequence encodes CASRRDYEQYF.

The V and J genes are TRBV2 and TRBJ1-1; TRBD1 aligns across 8 bases. The CDR3 totals 14 residues. The junction had 7 bases not matched to a gene; V was cut back by 8 bases and J by 2 bases. The germline V gene has CDR1 SNHLY and CDR2 FYNNEI. CDR3: CASSRQGRNTEAFF. The CDR3 nucleotides are TGTGCCAGCTCCAGACAGGGGCGAAACACTGAAGCTTTCTTT. Looking up the rest from reference TRBV2 and TRBJ1-1 gives the full variable domain: EPEVTQTPSHQVTQMGQEVILRCVPISNHLYFYWYRQILGQKVEFLVSFYNNEISEKSEIFDDQFSVERPDGSNFTLKIRSTKLEDSAMYFCASSRQGRNTEAFFGQGTRLTVV.

The rearrangement uses TRBV7-3 and TRBJ2-2; TRBD1 agrees at 7 bases. V lost 5 bases, J lost 6 bases, and 27 bases stayed unmatched. Germline CDR1 and CDR2: SGHTA and FQGTGA. This CDR3 region has 21 residues. CDR3 in amino acids: CASSAEPPGQTNSGGAGELFF. The CDR3 nucleotides read TGTGCCAGCAGCGCCGAACCCCCGGGACAGACTAATTCAGGGGGTGCCGGGGAGCTGTTTTTT.

V and J are TRBV5-1 and TRBJ1-1; perhaps TRBD1 as D (5 bases). V shed 4 bases and J shed 1 base, with 14 bases lying between them. From germline, CDR1 is SGHRS and CDR2 YFSETQ. CDR3 size: 15 residues. The CDR3 DNA sequence: TGCGCCAGCAGCCCGGACACGGAATGGAACACTGAAGCTTTCTTT. Residues: CASSPDTEWNTEAFF.